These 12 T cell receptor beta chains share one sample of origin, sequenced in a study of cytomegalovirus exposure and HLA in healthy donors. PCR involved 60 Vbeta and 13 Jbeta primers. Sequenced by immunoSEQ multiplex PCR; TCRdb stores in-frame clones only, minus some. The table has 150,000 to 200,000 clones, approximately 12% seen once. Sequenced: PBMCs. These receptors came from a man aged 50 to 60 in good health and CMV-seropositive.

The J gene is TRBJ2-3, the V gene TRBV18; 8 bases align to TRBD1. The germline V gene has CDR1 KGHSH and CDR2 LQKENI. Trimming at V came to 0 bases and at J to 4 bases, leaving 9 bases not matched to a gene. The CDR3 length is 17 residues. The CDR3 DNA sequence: TGTGCCAGCTCACCACCGGATCAGGGGGCTCGGGCAGATACGCAGTATTTT. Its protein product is CASSPPDQGARADTQYF.

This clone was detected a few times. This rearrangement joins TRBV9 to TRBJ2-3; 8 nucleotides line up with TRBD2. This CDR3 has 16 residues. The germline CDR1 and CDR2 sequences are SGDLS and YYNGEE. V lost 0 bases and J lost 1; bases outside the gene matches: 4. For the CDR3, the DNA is TGTGCCAGCAGCGTAGACGGAGCGGGGGGCACAGATACGCAGTATTTT. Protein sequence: CASSVDGAGGTDTQYF.

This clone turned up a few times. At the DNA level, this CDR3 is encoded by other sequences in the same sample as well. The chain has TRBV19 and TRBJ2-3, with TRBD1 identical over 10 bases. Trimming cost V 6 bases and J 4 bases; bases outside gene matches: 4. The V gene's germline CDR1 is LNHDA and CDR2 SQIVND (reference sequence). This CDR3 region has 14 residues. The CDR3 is CASRDRGRADTQYF. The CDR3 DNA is TGTGCCAGTAGAGACAGGGGGCGAGCAGATACGCAGTATTTT.

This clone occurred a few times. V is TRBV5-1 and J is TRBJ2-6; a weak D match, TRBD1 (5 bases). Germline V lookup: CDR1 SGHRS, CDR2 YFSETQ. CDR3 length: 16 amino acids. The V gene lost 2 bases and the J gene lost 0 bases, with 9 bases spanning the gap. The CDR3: CASSLPRGSGANVLTF. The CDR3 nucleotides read TGCGCCAGCAGCTTACCTAGGGGCTCTGGGGCCAACGTCCTGACTTTC.

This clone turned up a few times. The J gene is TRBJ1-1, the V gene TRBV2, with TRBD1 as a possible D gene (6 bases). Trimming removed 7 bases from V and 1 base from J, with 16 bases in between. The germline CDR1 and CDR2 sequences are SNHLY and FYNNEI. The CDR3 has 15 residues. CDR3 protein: CASNVGEGGNTEAFF. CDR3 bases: TGTGCCAGCAACGTCGGGGAGGGGGGGAACACTGAAGCTTTCTTT.

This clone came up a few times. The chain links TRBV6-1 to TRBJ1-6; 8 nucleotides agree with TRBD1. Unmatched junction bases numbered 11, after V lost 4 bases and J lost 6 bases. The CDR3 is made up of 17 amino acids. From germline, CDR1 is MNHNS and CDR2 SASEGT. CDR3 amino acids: CASSGPGWTGPNSPLHF. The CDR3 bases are TGTGCCAGCAGTGGACCGGGGTGGACAGGGCCTAATTCACCCCTCCACTTT.

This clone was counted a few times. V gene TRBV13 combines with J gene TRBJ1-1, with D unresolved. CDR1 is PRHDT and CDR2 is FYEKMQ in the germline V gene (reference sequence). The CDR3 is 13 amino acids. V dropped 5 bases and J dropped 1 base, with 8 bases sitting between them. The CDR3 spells CASSRRGNTEAFF. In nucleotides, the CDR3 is TGTGCCAGCAGCCGGCGGGGGAACACTGAAGCTTTCTTT.

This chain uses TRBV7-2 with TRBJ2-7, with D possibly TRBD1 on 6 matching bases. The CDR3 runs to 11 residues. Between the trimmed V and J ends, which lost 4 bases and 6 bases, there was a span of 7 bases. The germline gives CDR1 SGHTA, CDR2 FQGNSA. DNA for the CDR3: TGTGCCAGCAGCTCCAGGGGCGAGCAGTACTTC. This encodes CASSSRGEQYF. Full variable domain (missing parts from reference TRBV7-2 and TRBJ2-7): GAGVSQSPSNKVTEKGKDVELRCDPISGHTALYWYRQSLGQGLEFLIYFQGNSAPDKSGLPSDRFSAERTGGSVSTLTIQRTQQEDSAVYLCASSSRGEQYFGPGTRLTVT.

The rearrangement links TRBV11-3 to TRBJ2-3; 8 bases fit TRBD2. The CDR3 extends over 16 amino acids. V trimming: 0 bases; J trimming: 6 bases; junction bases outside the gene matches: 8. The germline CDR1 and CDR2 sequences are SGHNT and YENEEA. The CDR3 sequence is CASSLDVTGGSDTQYF. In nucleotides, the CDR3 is TGTGCCAGCAGCTTAGATGTTACGGGAGGGTCGGATACGCAGTATTTT.

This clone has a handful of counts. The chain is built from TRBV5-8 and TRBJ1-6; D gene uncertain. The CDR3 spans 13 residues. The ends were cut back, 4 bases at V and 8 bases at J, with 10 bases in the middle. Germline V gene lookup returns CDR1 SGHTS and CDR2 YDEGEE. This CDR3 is CASSASLYSPLHF. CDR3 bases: TGTGCCAGCAGCGCGTCGCTTTATTCACCCCTCCACTTT.

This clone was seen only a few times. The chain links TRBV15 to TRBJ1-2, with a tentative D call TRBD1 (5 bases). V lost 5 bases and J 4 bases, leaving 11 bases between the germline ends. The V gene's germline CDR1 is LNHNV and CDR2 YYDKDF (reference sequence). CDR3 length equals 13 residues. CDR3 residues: CATSDGQAYGYTF. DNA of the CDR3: TGTGCCACCAGCGACGGACAAGCCTATGGCTACACCTTC.

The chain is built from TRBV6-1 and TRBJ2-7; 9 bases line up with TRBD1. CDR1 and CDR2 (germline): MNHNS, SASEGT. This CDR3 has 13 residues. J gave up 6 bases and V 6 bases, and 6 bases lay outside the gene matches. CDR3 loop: CASSRDRDGEQYV. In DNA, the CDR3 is TGTGCCAGCAGCCGGGACAGGGACGGCGAGCAGTACGTC.